Each of the 32 T cell receptor beta chains below was sequenced from the same sample in a study of radiotherapy plus CTLA-4 blockade in lung cancer. This table comes from immunoSEQ multiplex PCR, and its TCRdb copy is limited to in-frame clones, with some not included. The sample carries about 51,000 clones, around 79% recorded once. The source material was peripheral blood, sampled from a patient treated with radiotherapy plus ipilimumab. The receptor set was obtained from a human donor with non-small cell lung cancer who had a complete response to radiotherapy plus ipilimumab.

This chain connects TRBV5-1 to TRBJ1-1; D not certain. The CDR3 consists of 14 residues. The germline V gene has CDR1 SGHRS and CDR2 YFSETQ. V lost 5 bases, J lost 5 bases, and 16 bases lay in between. CDR3 DNA: TGCGCCAGCAGATGGAACCGGGGAGGGACTGAAGCTTTCTTT. This codes for CASRWNRGGTEAFF.

The chain recombines TRBV4-3 with TRBJ2-1; a weak D match, TRBD2 (5 bases). Trimming left V 1 base short and J 0 bases short, with 7 bases between. CDR1 is LGHNA, CDR2 YSLEER, per germline. The CDR3 extends over 15 amino acids. The CDR3 sequence is CASSQGGLSYNEQFF. Here the CDR3 DNA reads TGCGCCAGCAGCCAAGGCGGACTCTCCTACAATGAGCAGTTCTTC.

The V and J genes are TRBV15 and TRBJ1-5; 9 bases align to TRBD1. The germline CDR1 and CDR2 sequences are LNHNV and YYDKDF (reference sequence). The CDR3 contains 15 residues. The J segment lost 7 bases and the V segment lost 4 bases, leaving 8 bases of the junction unmatched. The CDR3 is CATSKGLTGGQPQHF. The CDR3 nucleotides read TGTGCCACCAGCAAAGGCCTGACAGGGGGACAGCCCCAGCATTTT.

The V call is TRBV10-3, the J call TRBJ1-1, with D maybe TRBD1 (6 bases). The CDR3 runs to 14 residues. Germline V gene sequence: CDR1 ENHRY, CDR2 SYGVKD. The V end was cut by 6 bases, the J end by 3 bases, with 14 bases between. The DNA for the CDR3 is TGTGCCATCAGGTCCAGGGGTGAGTACACTGAAGCTTTCTTT. Translation gives CAIRSRGEYTEAFF.

This clone was counted only a few times. The chain couples TRBV2 to TRBJ2-1, with 7 bases lining up with TRBD1. There are 12 residues in the CDR3. Trimming removed 9 bases from V and 7 bases from J; junction bases left unmatched: 6. Germline-derived CDR1 and CDR2 are SNHLY and FYNNEI. This chain's CDR3 is CARQGQLNEQFF. In nucleotides, the CDR3 is TGTGCCAGACAGGGGCAGCTGAATGAGCAGTTCTTC.

This sequence joins TRBV6-1 and TRBJ1-6; tentatively, D is TRBD1 (6 bases). V lost 8 bases and J lost 5, with 13 bases in between. CDR3 length: 14 residues. From germline, CDR1 is MNHNS and CDR2 SASEGT. The CDR3 reads CASLSGQHNSPLHF. The CDR3 coding sequence is TGTGCCAGCCTATCTGGACAGCATAATTCACCCCTCCACTTT.

The chain combines TRBV11-2 with TRBJ1-2, with D unclear. Germline CDR1 reads SGHAT; CDR2 reads FQNNGV. Trimming took 5 bases from V and 0 from J, leaving 13 bases between them. The CDR3 runs to 15 residues. The CDR3: CASSPPMVANYGYTF. CDR3 coding DNA: TGTGCCAGCAGCCCCCCAATGGTAGCTAACTATGGCTACACCTTC.

This clone was counted once. J is TRBJ2-7 and V is TRBV5-4, with 7 bases fitting TRBD1. Germline values: CDR1 SGHNT, CDR2 YYREEE (reference sequence). Unmatched junction bases numbered 7, after V lost 4 bases and J lost 3 bases. This CDR3 has 14 residues. This CDR3 reads CASSPGTANYEQYF. The CDR3 DNA follows: TGTGCCAGCAGCCCTGGGACAGCCAACTACGAGCAGTACTTC.

The genes are TRBV11-2 and TRBJ2-4; the D gene is possibly TRBD1 (5 bases). V was shortened by 1 base and J by 1 base, with 11 bases between the two germline ends. The CDR3 is 16 amino acids. Germline CDR1 reads SGHAT; CDR2 reads FQNNGV. Here the CDR3 reads CASSLGQGLAKNIQYF. CDR3 DNA sequence: TGTGCCAGCAGCTTAGGTCAGGGCCTTGCCAAAAACATTCAGTACTTC.

The chain carries TRBV19 and TRBJ1-5; no firm D call. V was clipped by 4 bases and J by 7 bases, with 11 bases between them. From germline, CDR1 is LNHDA and CDR2 SQIVND (reference sequence). This CDR3 is built from 13 residues. Here the CDR3 DNA reads TGTGCCAGTAGTACGGAGGGATCGCAGCCCCAGCATTTT. It yields the protein CASSTEGSQPQHF. The full variable domain, completed using reference TRBV19 and TRBJ1-5, is DGGITQSPKYLFRKEGQNVTLSCEQNLNHDAMYWYRQDPGQGLRLIYYSQIVNDFQKGDIAEGYSVSREKKESFPLTVTSAQKNPTAFYLCASSTEGSQPQHFGDGTRLSIL.

The chain has TRBV27 and TRBJ2-3; 10 nucleotides match TRBD1. The CDR3 loop spans 16 amino acids. After removal of 5 bases from V and 4 bases from J, the junction contained 9 bases not matched to a gene. Germline values: CDR1 MNHEY, CDR2 SMNVEV (reference sequence). CDR3 DNA sequence: TGTGCCAGCAGTACCGACAGGGGGCTTGGGTCAGATACGCAGTATTTT. Translating it yields CASSTDRGLGSDTQYF.

The chain has TRBV28 and TRBJ1-1; the match to TRBD1 covers 7 bases. The CDR3 extends over 14 amino acids. V was pared by 6 bases and J by 0 bases, with 4 bases of the junction left unmatched. Germline CDR1 MDHEN, CDR2 SYDVKM. CDR3 sequence (DNA): TGTGCCAGCAGGGCGGGGACAGTGAACACTGAAGCTTTCTTT. Its translation: CASRAGTVNTEAFF.

V is TRBV9 and J is TRBJ2-6, with 10 bases lining up with TRBD2. J was trimmed by 0 bases and V by 3 bases; bases with no gene match: 6. Germline-derived CDR1 and CDR2 are SGDLS and YYNGEE. The CDR3 length is 18 residues. The CDR3 DNA reads TGTGCCAGCAGCGCGAGCGGGGGGGGGTTCTCTGGGGCCAACGTCCTGACTTTC. This codes for CASSASGGGFSGANVLTF.

The J gene is TRBJ1-1, the V gene TRBV7-9; TRBD1 matches 7 bases. Germline V lookup: CDR1 SEHNR, CDR2 FQNEAQ (reference sequence). This CDR3 is 15 amino acids long. Germline trimming cut 0 bases from V and 0 bases from J; bases unmatched to any gene: 1. The CDR3 loop is CASSLATGLNTEAFF. The CDR3 DNA follows: TGTGCCAGCAGCTTAGCGACAGGGTTGAACACTGAAGCTTTCTTT.

The chain links TRBV28 to TRBJ1-5; the match to TRBD1 covers 10 bases. The CDR3 runs 19 residues. Per germline, CDR1 MDHEN and CDR2 SYDVKM. Trimming at V came to 2 bases and at J to 0 bases, leaving 10 bases not matched to a gene. The chain's CDR3 is CASSLTGTGALYSNQPQHF. The CDR3 DNA follows: TGTGCCAGCAGTTTAACCGGGACAGGGGCCCTATATAGCAATCAGCCCCAGCATTTT.

In its sample, this clone was seen once. The V gene is TRBV25-1, the J gene TRBJ1-6, with D possibly TRBD1 on 5 matching bases. The V gene lost 1 base and the J gene lost 7 bases, with 11 bases spanning the gap. The V gene's germline CDR1 is MGHDK and CDR2 SYGVNS. There are 15 residues in the CDR3. CDR3 DNA: TGTGCCAGCAGTGAATCGGGGGGTGGGAATTCACCCCTCCACTTT. This translates into CASSESGGGNSPLHF.

V usage is TRBV7-8 and J usage is TRBJ2-1; TRBD1 agrees at 12 bases. Germline trimming cut 4 bases from V and 8 bases from J; bases unmatched to any gene: 6. This CDR3 comprises 15 residues. The V gene's germline CDR1 is SGHVS and CDR2 FQNEAQ. The CDR3 DNA follows: TGTGCCAGCAGCTGGGGACAGGGGGCTCGCGATGAGCAGTTCTTC. Translated: CASSWGQGARDEQFF. The whole variable domain, filled in from reference TRBV7-8 and TRBJ2-1, reads GAGVSQSPRYKVAKRGQDVALRCDPISGHVSLFWYQQALGQGPEFLTYFQNEAQLDKSGLPSDRFFAERPEGSVSTLKIQRTQQEDSAVYLCASSWGQGARDEQFFGPGTRLTVL.

The chain recombines TRBV9 with TRBJ2-1; 8 bases map to TRBD2. The germline V gene encodes CDR1 SGDLS and CDR2 YYNGEE. J lost 4 bases, V lost 4 bases, and 10 bases had no gene match. The CDR3 covers 16 residues. The CDR3 here is CASSNPPSGSYNEQFF. CDR3 DNA: TGTGCCAGCAGCAACCCGCCTAGCGGGTCTTACAATGAGCAGTTCTTC.

The rearrangement joins TRBV7-8 to TRBJ1-2; D possibly corresponds to TRBD1 (6 bases). The V gene lost 5 bases and the J gene lost 8 bases, with 24 bases spanning the gap. In germline, CDR1 is SGHVS, CDR2 FQNEAQ. There are 16 residues in the CDR3. The CDR3 sequence is CASSPSPSRDIFGYTF. Here the CDR3 DNA reads TGTGCCAGCAGCCCCTCGCCCAGCAGGGACATTTTCGGCTACACCTTC.

J is TRBJ2-3 and V is TRBV5-6; TRBD2 agrees at 11 bases. This CDR3 is 15 amino acids long. With 4 bases clipped from V and 1 base from J, the junction kept 2 bases outside the gene matches. Looked up from germline, CDR1 is SGHDT and CDR2 is YYEEEE. The CDR3 bases are TGTGCCAGCAGCCCACTAGCGGGGGGCACAGATACGCAGTATTTT. This sequence encodes CASSPLAGGTDTQYF.

The rearrangement links TRBV29-1 to TRBJ2-2; D remains unclear. V lost 4 bases and J 1 base, leaving 13 bases between the germline ends. This CDR3 is built from 15 residues. Per germline, CDR1 SQVTM and CDR2 ANQGSEA. DNA of the CDR3: TGCAGCGTTGCGATTAACAGCATGAACACCGGGGAGCTGTTTTTT. It codes for CSVAINSMNTGELFF.

The V and J genes are TRBV2 and TRBJ1-1; D is perhaps TRBD1 (6 bases). The germline V gene has CDR1 SNHLY and CDR2 FYNNEI. Between the trimmed V and J ends, which lost 2 bases and 5 bases, there was a span of 12 bases. This CDR3 is built from 14 residues. CDR3 in DNA: TGTGCCAGCAGTGAATGGGGGCCTTGGACTGAAGCTTTCTTT. This encodes CASSEWGPWTEAFF.

The rearrangement links TRBV30 to TRBJ1-5, with D possibly TRBD1 on 5 matching bases. The ends were cut back, 4 bases at V and 4 bases at J, with 11 bases in the middle. Germline V lookup: CDR1 GTSNPN, CDR2 SVGIG (reference sequence). The CDR3 runs to 13 residues. The CDR3 loop reads CAWTLGGNQPQHF. The CDR3 region has the DNA TGTGCCTGGACCCTCGGGGGGAATCAGCCCCAGCATTTT.

The chain is built from TRBV7-9 and TRBJ1-4; TRBD1 agrees at 8 bases. J was trimmed by 3 bases and V by 4 bases; bases with no gene match: 7. Germline V gene data show CDR1 as SEHNR and CDR2 as FQNEAQ (reference sequence). The CDR3 extends over 16 amino acids. The CDR3 protein is CASSSGQGTPNEKLFF. CDR3 in DNA: TGTGCCAGCAGCTCTGGACAGGGCACCCCTAATGAAAAACTGTTTTTT.

The rearrangement joins TRBV30 to TRBJ1-5; a weak D match, TRBD1 (6 bases). The CDR3 totals 13 residues. In germline, CDR1 is GTSNPN, CDR2 SVGIG (reference sequence). The V gene lost 2 bases and the J gene lost 7 bases, with 12 bases spanning the gap. The CDR3 sequence is CAWSSQGLQPQHF. The CDR3 nucleotides read TGTGCCTGGAGTAGTCAGGGGTTACAGCCCCAGCATTTT.

V usage is TRBV5-1 and J usage is TRBJ2-1; unclear D gene. Germline assignment: CDR1 SGHRS and CDR2 YFSETQ. This CDR3 has 11 amino acids. V gave up 2 bases and J gave up 5 bases, with 2 bases separating them. CDR3 coding DNA: TGCGCCAGCAGCTTTAACAATGAGCAGTTCTTC. It is translated as CASSFNNEQFF.

The V gene is TRBV10-1, the J gene TRBJ1-1; 9 bases line up with TRBD1. The CDR3 runs to 13 residues. The junction had 3 bases not matched to a gene; V was cut back by 6 bases and J by 4 bases. Germline CDR1 is WNHNN and CDR2 is SYGVQD (reference sequence). This chain's CDR3 is CASSWDRATEAFF. The CDR3 nucleotides are TGCGCCAGCAGCTGGGACAGGGCCACTGAAGCTTTCTTT.

CDR3 bases: TGTGCCATCAAGCAGGCAACTAATGAAAAACTGTTTTTT. It codes for CAIKQATNEKLFF. The chain links TRBV10-3 to TRBJ1-4; D not resolved. The CDR3 totals 13 residues. Trimming stripped 7 bases from V and 0 bases from J, with 6 bases between. Germline V gives CDR1 ENHRY, CDR2 SYGVKD.

This clone has just one count. The chain has TRBV5-6 and TRBJ1-5; 9 positions agree with TRBD1. Germline loops: CDR1 SGHDT, CDR2 YYEEEE. The V gene end was trimmed by 0 bases and the J gene end by 6 bases; junction bases not matched to a gene: 10. The CDR3 covers 17 residues. This chain's CDR3 is CASSLATTYRGLQPQHF. CDR3 DNA: TGTGCCAGCAGCTTGGCGACAACCTACAGGGGGCTTCAGCCCCAGCATTTT.

This chain links TRBV27 with TRBJ1-3, with 8 bases matching TRBD1. The ends lost 8 bases at V and 7 bases at J; junction bases unmatched: 13. Germline assignment: CDR1 MNHEY and CDR2 SMNVEV (reference sequence). The length of the CDR3 is 15 residues. CDR3 DNA sequence: TGTGCCAGCCTTCCGACTCGGACAGGGATGAACACCATATATTTT. It encodes CASLPTRTGMNTIYF.

The chain has TRBV7-2 and TRBJ2-2, with TRBD2 matching 13 bases. V shed 5 bases, J shed 8 bases, and the junction held 5 bases outside the gene matches. Germline V gene sequence: CDR1 SGHTA, CDR2 FQGNSA. The CDR3 is 15 amino acids. CDR3 nucleotides: TGTGCCAGCAGCCGGACTAGCGGGAGCGGTGGGGAGCTGTTTTTT. It translates to CASSRTSGSGGELFF.

The chain has TRBV5-6 and TRBJ1-6, with D unresolved. Germline assignment: CDR1 SGHDT and CDR2 YYEEEE. The CDR3 extends over 14 amino acids. The ends were cut back, 0 bases at V and 7 bases at J, with 8 bases in the middle. CDR3 sequence (DNA): TGTGCCAGCAGCTTGGGGCGGAGAAATTCACCCCTCCACTTT. This encodes CASSLGRRNSPLHF.